The rows below give T cell receptor beta chains drawn from one sample of a study of regulatory T cells in long-lasting Graves disease. TCRdb redid the calling of the multiplex PCR reads with MiXCR, one entry per CDR3 protein. The sample includes over 300,000 distinct CDR3 sequences, around a fifth of them seen just once. The sequenced sample was peripheral blood mononuclear cells (PBMCs), obtained when the disease was refractory, from a patient treated with antithyroid drugs. These receptors were taken from a female donor with Graves disease. Each CDR3 is given with its conserved first and last residue. Each record gives: V gene, clone size, J gene, D gene, CDR3 protein, CDR3 DNA. D genes are given only for firm matches. Size values are once, few and many counts, or a class for expanded clones, and some rows have none.

TRBV7-2	few	TRBJ1-1	NA	CASSLGRGKDTEAFF	TGTGCCAGCAGCTTAGGTCGGGGAAAGGACACTGAAGCTTTCTTT
TRBV2	many	TRBJ1-5	NA	CASSSRGPTDNQPQHF	TGTGCCAGCAGTTCCCGTGGACCCACCGACAATCAGCCCCAGCATTTT
TRBV6-1	many	TRBJ2-7	TRBD2	CASRRRGAKYEQYF	TGTGCCAGCAGGCGGCGGGGGGCTAAATACGAGCAGTACTTC
TRBV7-6	NA	TRBJ1-1	NA	CASSLWVENTEAFF	TGTGCCAGCAGCTTATGGGTGGAGAACACTGAAGCTTTCTTT
TRBV20-1	NA	TRBJ2-1	NA	CSARRGSSDYNEQFF	TGCAGTGCTCGGCGTGGGTCTTCCGACTACAATGAGCAGTTCTTC
TRBV4-1	once	TRBJ2-7	NA	CASSQDPDLAAEQYF	TGCGCCAGCAGCCAAGACCCCGATTTAGCAGCCGAGCAGTACTTC
TRBV6-1	few	TRBJ2-5	TRBD2	CASSPMREPAQETQYF	TGTGCCAGCAGCCCCATGCGGGAGCCCGCCCAAGAGACCCAGTACTTC
TRBV5-5	many	TRBJ2-7	NA	CASSWDASYEQYF	TGTGCCAGCAGCTGGGACGCTTCCTACGAGCAGTACTTC
TRBV10-3	many	TRBJ1-1	NA	CAISEEATGGTEAFF	TGTGCCATCAGTGAAGAGGCTACTGGTGGCACTGAAGCTTTCTTT
TRBV29-1	few	TRBJ1-2	TRBD1	CSVGWTGNTGYTF	TGCAGCGTTGGTTGGACAGGGAACACTGGCTACACCTTC
TRBV7-2	NA	TRBJ2-7	NA	CASSYGGKSAVNEQYF	TGTGCCAGCAGCTACGGCGGGAAAAGTGCCGTCAACGAGCAGTACTTC
TRBV19	NA	TRBJ1-5	NA	CASTPDNNNQPQHF	TGTGCCAGTACCCCGGACAACAACAATCAGCCCCAGCATTTT
TRBV19	NA	TRBJ2-7	NA	CASSISSRGHYEQYF	TGTGCCAGTAGTATCAGCAGCAGGGGCCACTACGAGCAGTACTTC
TRBV30	many	TRBJ1-1	NA	CAWERGRTEAFF	TGTGCCTGGGAGCGGGGTCGCACTGAAGCTTTCTTT
TRBV29-1	many	TRBJ2-7	TRBD2	CSVEDPRGGANEQYF	TGCAGCGTTGAAGACCCCCGCGGGGGGGCTAACGAGCAGTACTTC
TRBV28	many	TRBJ2-7	NA	CASSLTGPPYYEQYF	TGTGCCAGCAGTTTAACGGGACCTCCCTATTACGAGCAGTACTTC
TRBV6-9	few	TRBJ1-4	NA	CASSYEGGNEKLFF	TGTGCCAGCAGTTACGAAGGGGGGAACGAAAAACTGTTTTTT
TRBV12-3/TRBV12-4	many	TRBJ2-2	TRBD2	CASSLEYGGAFTGELFF	TGTGCCAGCAGTTTAGAATACGGGGGGGCTTTCACCGGGGAGCTGTTTTTT
TRBV5-1	once	TRBJ2-3	TRBD2	CASSAGGTPRDTQYF	TGCGCCAGCAGTGCGGGAGGAACCCCGAGAGATACGCAGTATTTT
TRBV28	many	TRBJ1-1	NA	CASKVGGTEAFF	TGTGCCAGCAAGGTAGGGGGCACTGAAGCTTTCTTT
TRBV19	NA	TRBJ2-7	TRBD2	CASSISAGALYEQYF	TGTGCCAGTAGTATCTCGGCGGGAGCGTTGTACGAGCAGTACTTC
TRBV28	NA	TRBJ2-3	TRBD1	CASSLTDRGTDTQYF	TGTGCCAGCAGTTTAACCGACAGGGGCACAGATACGCAGTATTTT
TRBV2	many	TRBJ2-5	TRBD2	CASRDLAGILQDVTQYF	TGTGCCAGCAGGGATCTAGCGGGGATACTACAAGACGTGACCCAGTACTTC
TRBV10-3	NA	TRBJ1-6	NA	CAISAGLSNSPLHF	TGTGCCATCAGTGCGGGCCTGAGTAATTCACCCCTCCACTTT
TRBV28	NA	TRBJ1-3	TRBD1	CASSSQGGAGNTIYF	TGTGCCAGCAGTTCTCAGGGGGGGGCTGGAAACACCATATATTTT
TRBV28	NA	TRBJ2-6	NA	CASSPLRGDSGANVLTF	TGTGCCAGCAGCCCACTCAGGGGGGACTCTGGGGCCAACGTCCTGACTTTC
TRBV12-3/TRBV12-4	NA	TRBJ1-1	NA	CASSPLRGGETFF	TGTGCCAGCAGTCCTCTTCGGGGGGGCGAAACTTTCTTT
TRBV3-1	few	TRBJ2-3	TRBD2	CASSQKGLLAGRTDTQYF	TGTGCCAGCAGCCAAAAAGGTCTCCTAGCGGGAAGGACAGATACGCAGTATTTT
TRBV20-1	many	TRBJ1-2	NA	CSARFPASNYGYTF	TGCAGTGCTAGATTTCCGGCTTCCAACTATGGCTACACCTTC
TRBV7-9	many	TRBJ1-1	NA	CASSVFRDREAFF	TGTGCCAGCAGCGTCTTCCGCGACAGAGAGGCTTTCTTT
TRBV20-1	few	TRBJ2-7	NA	CSASRAGQRFSYEQYF	TGCAGTGCTAGCCGGGCGGGACAGCGGTTCTCCTACGAGCAGTACTTC
TRBV24-1	few	TRBJ2-5	NA	CATSGGSQETQYF	TGTGCCACCAGTGGAGGGAGCCAAGAGACCCAGTACTTC
TRBV20-1	NA	TRBJ1-6	TRBD1	CSAHPDRVGSPLHF	TGCAGTGCTCACCCGGACAGGGTGGGATCACCCCTCCACTTT
TRBV11-3	many	TRBJ1-6	NA	CASSSPGSSPLHF	TGTGCCAGCAGCTCCCCAGGGAGTTCACCCCTCCACTTT
TRBV10-3	many	TRBJ2-4	NA	CAISEGGRLTGAKNIQYF	TGTGCCATCAGTGAGGGGGGACGCTTAACTGGAGCCAAAAACATTCAGTACTTC
TRBV28	few	TRBJ2-2	NA	CASRIGGTNTGELFF	TGTGCCAGCAGGATCGGGGGTACGAACACCGGGGAGCTGTTTTTT
TRBV6-1	many	TRBJ2-7	NA	CASKVGPTYEQYF	TGTGCCAGCAAGGTCGGACCGACCTACGAGCAGTACTTC
TRBV6-1	few	TRBJ2-5	NA	CASSRRRETQYF	TGTGCCAGCAGCCGACGGAGGGAGACCCAGTACTTC
TRBV6-2/TRBV6-3	NA	TRBJ1-2	NA	CASSSHTYGYTF	TGTGCCAGCAGTTCACACACCTATGGCTACACCTTC
TRBV12-3/TRBV12-4	NA	TRBJ1-4	TRBD1	CASSIRGGSALSNEKLFF	TGTGCCAGCAGTATCAGGGGGGGTTCGGCCTTGAGTAATGAAAAACTGTTTTTT
TRBV20-1	many	TRBJ1-5	TRBD1	CSAAQGDQPQHF	TGCAGTGCTGCACAGGGGGACCAGCCCCAGCATTTT
TRBV4-3	few	TRBJ2-6	TRBD2	CASSQDIRGAGANVLTF	TGCGCCAGCAGCCAAGATATTCGGGGGGCTGGGGCCAACGTCCTGACTTTC
TRBV20-1	many	TRBJ1-2	NA	CSARELVATYGYTF	TGCAGTGCTAGAGAGCTCGTAGCGACGTATGGCTACACCTTC
TRBV28	NA	TRBJ2-5	NA	CAGSLGGSWRETQYF	TGTGCCGGCAGTTTAGGGGGGAGTTGGCGAGAGACCCAGTACTTC
TRBV11-2	many	TRBJ1-4	NA	CASSLRGSGANEKLFF	TGTGCCAGCAGCTTACGGGGTAGTGGTGCGAATGAAAAACTGTTTTTT
TRBV5-1	NA	TRBJ2-5	TRBD1	CASSPTPRTGTEYQETQYF	TGCGCCAGCAGCCCTACACCCCGAACCGGGACAGAGTACCAAGAGACCCAGTACTTC
TRBV5-5	NA	TRBJ2-5	NA	CASSRGLTAQETQYF	TGTGCCAGCAGCCGGGGACTGACGGCACAAGAGACCCAGTACTTC
TRBV20-1	many	TRBJ2-7	NA	CSARWQGYEQYF	TGCAGTGCTAGGTGGCAGGGCTACGAGCAGTACTTC